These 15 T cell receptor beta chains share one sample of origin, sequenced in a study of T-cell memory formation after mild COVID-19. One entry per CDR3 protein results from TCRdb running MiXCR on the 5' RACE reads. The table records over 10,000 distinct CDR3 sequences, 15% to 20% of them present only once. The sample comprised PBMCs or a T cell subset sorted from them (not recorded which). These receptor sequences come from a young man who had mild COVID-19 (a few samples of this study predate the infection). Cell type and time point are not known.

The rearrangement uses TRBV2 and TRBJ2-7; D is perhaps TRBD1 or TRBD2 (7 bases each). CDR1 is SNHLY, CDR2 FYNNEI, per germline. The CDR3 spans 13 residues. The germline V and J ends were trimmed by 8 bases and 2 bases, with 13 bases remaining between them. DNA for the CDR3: TGTGCCAGCCCAGGGGGGGCCCCCTACGAGCAGTACGTC. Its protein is CASPGGAPYEQYV.

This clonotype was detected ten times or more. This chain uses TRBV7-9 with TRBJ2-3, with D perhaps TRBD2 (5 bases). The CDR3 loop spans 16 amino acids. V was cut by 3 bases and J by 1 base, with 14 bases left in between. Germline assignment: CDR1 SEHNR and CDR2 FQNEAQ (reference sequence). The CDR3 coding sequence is TGTGCCAGCAGCTTTTTTTTAGCGTATGGCACAGATACGCAGTATTTT. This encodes CASSFFLAYGTDTQYF.

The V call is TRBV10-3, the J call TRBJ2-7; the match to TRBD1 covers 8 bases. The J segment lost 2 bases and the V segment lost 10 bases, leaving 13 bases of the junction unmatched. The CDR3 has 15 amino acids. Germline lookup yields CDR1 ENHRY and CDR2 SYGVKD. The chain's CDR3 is CASCPGQALTYEQYF. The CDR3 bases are TGTGCCAGCTGCCCGGGACAGGCGCTGACCTACGAGCAGTACTTC.

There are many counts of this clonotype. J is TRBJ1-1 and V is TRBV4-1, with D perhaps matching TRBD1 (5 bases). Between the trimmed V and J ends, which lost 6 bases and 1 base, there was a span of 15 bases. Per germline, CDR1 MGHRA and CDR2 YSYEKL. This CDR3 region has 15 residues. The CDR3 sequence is CASRGPFGRNTEAFF. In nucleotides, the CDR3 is TGCGCCAGCAGGGGACCCTTTGGTCGGAACACTGAAGCTTTCTTT.

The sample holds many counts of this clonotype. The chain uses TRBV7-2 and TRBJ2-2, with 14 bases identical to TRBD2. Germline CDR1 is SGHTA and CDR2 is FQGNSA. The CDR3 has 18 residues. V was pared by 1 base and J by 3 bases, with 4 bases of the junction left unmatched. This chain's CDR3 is CASSLGLAGGLYTGELFF. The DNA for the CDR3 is TGTGCCAGCAGCTTAGGACTAGCGGGGGGGCTTTACACCGGGGAGCTGTTTTTT.

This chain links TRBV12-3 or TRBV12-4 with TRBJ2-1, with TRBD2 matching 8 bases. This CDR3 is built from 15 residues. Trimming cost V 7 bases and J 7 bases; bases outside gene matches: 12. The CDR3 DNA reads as TGTGCCAGCACCTCGGGGGGGGAGGGACGAAATGAGCAGTTCTTC. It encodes CASTSGGEGRNEQFF.

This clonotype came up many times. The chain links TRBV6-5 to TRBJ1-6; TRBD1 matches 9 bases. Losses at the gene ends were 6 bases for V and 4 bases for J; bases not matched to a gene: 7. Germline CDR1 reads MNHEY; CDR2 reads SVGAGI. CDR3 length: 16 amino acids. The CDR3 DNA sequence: TGTGCCAGCAGGTACAGGGGGCGAGAATATAATTCACCCCTCCACTTT. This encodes CASRYRGREYNSPLHF.

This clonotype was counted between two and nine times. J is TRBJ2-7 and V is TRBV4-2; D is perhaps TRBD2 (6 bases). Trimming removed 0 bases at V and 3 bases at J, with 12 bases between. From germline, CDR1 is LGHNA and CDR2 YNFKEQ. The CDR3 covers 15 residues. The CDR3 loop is CASSQEGGTYYEQYF. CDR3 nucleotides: TGTGCCAGCAGCCAAGAAGGAGGGACCTACTACGAGCAGTACTTC.

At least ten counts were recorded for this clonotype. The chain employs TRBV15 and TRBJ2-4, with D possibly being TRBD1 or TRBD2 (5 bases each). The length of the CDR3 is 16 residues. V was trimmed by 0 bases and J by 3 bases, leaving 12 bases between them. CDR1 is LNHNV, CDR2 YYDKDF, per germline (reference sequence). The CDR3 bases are TGTGCCACCAGCAGAGATGTGACAGAGGGCAAAAACATTCAGTACTTC. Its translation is CATSRDVTEGKNIQYF. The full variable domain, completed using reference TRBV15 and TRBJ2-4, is DAMVIQNPRYQVTQFGKPVTLSCSQTLNHNVMYWYQQKSSQAPKLLFHYYDKDFNNEADTPDNFQSRRPNTSFCFLDIRSPGLGDTAMYLCATSRDVTEGKNIQYFGAGTRLSVL.

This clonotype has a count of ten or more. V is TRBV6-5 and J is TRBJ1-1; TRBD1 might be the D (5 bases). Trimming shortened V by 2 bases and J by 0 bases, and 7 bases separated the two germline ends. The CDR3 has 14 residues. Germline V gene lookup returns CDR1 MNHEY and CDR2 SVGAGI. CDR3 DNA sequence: TGTGCCAGCAGTTACGCAGGGTTGAACACTGAAGCTTTCTTT. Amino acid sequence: CASSYAGLNTEAFF.

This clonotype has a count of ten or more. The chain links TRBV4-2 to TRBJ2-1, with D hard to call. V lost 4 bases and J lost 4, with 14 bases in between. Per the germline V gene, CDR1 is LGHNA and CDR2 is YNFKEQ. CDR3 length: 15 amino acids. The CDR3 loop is CASSRLGWAYNEQFF. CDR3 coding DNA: TGTGCCAGCAGCCGCCTCGGCTGGGCATACAATGAGCAGTTCTTC.

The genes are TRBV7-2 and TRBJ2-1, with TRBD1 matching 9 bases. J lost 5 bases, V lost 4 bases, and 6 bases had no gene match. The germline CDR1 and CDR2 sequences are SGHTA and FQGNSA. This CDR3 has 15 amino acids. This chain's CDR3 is CASSSRTGVDNEQFF. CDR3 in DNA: TGTGCCAGCAGCTCACGGACAGGGGTGGACAATGAGCAGTTCTTC.

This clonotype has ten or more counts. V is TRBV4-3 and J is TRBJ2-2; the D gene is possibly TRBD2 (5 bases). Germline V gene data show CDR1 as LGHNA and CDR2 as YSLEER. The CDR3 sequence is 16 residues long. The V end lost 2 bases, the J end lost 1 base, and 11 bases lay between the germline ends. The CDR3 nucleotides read TGCGCCAGCAGCCAATGGGCCCGGGAGAACACCGGGGAGCTGTTTTTT. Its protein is CASSQWARENTGELFF.

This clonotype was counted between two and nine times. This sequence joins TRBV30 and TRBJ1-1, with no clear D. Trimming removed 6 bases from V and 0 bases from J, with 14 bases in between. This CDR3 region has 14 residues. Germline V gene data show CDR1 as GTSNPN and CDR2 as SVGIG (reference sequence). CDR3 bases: TGTGCCTGTGTTACCGGGATCATGAACACTGAAGCTTTCTTT. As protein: CACVTGIMNTEAFF.

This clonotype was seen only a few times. The DNA of the CDR3 is TGTGCCAGCAGCCAAGCGAGTCCTAGCGGGGTACAAGAGACCCAGTACTTC. Its protein product is CASSQASPSGVQETQYF. The chain uses TRBV4-2 and TRBJ2-5, with TRBD2 matching 9 bases. Germline assignment: CDR1 LGHNA and CDR2 YNFKEQ. V lost 1 base, J lost 2 bases, and 8 bases stayed unmatched. The CDR3 has 17 residues.